The 3 T cell receptor beta chains given below trace back to one sample, sequenced in a study of blood T cell repertoires in COVID-19. Sequenced by immunoSEQ multiplex PCR; TCRdb stores in-frame clones only, minus some. The data show about 61,000 clones, 88% seen once. Sequencing used peripheral blood. The receptors come from a human donor in a cohort sampled during active COVID-19.

The V gene is TRBV2, the J gene TRBJ2-7; 9 bases line up with TRBD1. This CDR3 contains 13 residues. CDR1 SNHLY and CDR2 FYNNEI come from the germline V gene. The junction had 7 bases not matched to a gene; V was cut back by 6 bases and J by 7 bases. The DNA of the CDR3 is TGTGCCAGCAGGGGACAGGGCAGGAATGAGCAGTACTTC. It codes for CASRGQGRNEQYF.

The chain couples TRBV19 to TRBJ1-6, with 9 bases lining up with TRBD1. V lost 5 bases and J lost 6; bases outside the gene matches: 8. CDR1 is LNHDA, CDR2 SQIVND, per germline (reference sequence). CDR3 size: 16 residues. CDR3 nucleotide sequence: TGTGCCAGTAGTCCCCTTGGGACAGGGTTTAATTCACCCCTCCACTTT. It is translated as CASSPLGTGFNSPLHF.

The chain has TRBV29-1 and TRBJ1-2, with D possibly matching TRBD1 (5 bases). The CDR3 spans 8 residues. The V gene's germline CDR1 is SQVTM and CDR2 ANQGSEA. CDR3 in DNA: TGCCCCGGGGGAGGCTACACCTTC. Translated: CPGGGYTF.